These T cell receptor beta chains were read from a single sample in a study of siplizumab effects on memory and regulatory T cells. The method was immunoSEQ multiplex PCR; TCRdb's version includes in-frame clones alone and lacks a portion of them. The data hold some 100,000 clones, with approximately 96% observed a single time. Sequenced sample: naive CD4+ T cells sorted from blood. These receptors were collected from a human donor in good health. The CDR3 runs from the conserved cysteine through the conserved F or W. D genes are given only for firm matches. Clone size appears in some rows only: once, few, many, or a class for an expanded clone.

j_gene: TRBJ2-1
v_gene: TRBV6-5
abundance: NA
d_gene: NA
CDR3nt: TGTGCCAGCAGTTCGGGATTGGGCAATGAGCAGTTCTTC
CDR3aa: CASSSGLGNEQFF

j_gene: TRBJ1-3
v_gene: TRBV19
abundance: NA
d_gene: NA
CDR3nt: TGTGCCAGTAGACAGACAGGAACCTCTGGAAACACCATATATTTT
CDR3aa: CASRQTGTSGNTIYF

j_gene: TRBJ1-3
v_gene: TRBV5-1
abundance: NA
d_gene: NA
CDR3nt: TGCGCCAGCAGCTGGGACAAGGCCCACGGAAACACCATATATTTT
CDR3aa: CASSWDKAHGNTIYF

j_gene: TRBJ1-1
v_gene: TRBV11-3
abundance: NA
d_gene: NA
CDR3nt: TGTGCCAGCAGCTCCGCGGGGCCAGTTCTGAACACTGAAGCTTTCTTT
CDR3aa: CASSSAGPVLNTEAFF

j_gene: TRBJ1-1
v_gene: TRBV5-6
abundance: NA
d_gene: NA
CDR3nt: TGTGCCAGCAGCAGGGTCGGTGAAGCTTTCTTT
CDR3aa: CASSRVGEAFF

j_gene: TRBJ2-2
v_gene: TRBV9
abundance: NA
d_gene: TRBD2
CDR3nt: TGTGCCAGCAGCCTGGGTAGCGGGGGGGCCGACACCGGGGAGCTGTTTTTT
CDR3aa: CASSLGSGGADTGELFF

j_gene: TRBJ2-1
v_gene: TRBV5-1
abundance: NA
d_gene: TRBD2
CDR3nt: TGCGCCAGCAGCCCGGGGGGGCTTGATGAGCAGTTCTTC
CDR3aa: CASSPGGLDEQFF

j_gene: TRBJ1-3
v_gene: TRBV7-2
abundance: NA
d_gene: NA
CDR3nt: TGTGCCAGCAGCTTAGAGGCACCTCTCTCTGGAAACACCATATATTTT
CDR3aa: CASSLEAPLSGNTIYF

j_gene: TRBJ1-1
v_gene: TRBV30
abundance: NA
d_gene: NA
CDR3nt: TGTGCCTGGAGTCCACGCTATGAAGCTTTCTTT
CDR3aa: CAWSPRYEAFF

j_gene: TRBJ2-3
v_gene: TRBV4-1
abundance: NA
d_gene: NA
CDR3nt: TGCGCCAGCAGCCAACTACTTCTTGTGTCGCAGTATTTT
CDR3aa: CASSQLLLVSQYF

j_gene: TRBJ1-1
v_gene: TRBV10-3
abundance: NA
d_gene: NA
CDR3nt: TGTGCCATCAGTGAGTCTCAGCAGAACACTGAAGCTTTCTTT
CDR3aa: CAISESQQNTEAFF

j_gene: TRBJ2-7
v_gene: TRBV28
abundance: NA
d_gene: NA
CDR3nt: TGTGCCAGCACCCCGGTGGTGCGCTCCTACGAGCAGTACTTC
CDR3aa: CASTPVVRSYEQYF

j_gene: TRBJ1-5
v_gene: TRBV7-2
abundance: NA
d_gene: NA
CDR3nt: TGTGCCAGCAGCTTAGCGCTTGGGGGCGGTCAGCCCCAGCATTTT
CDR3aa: CASSLALGGGQPQHF

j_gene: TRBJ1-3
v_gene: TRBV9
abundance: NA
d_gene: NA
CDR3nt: TGTGCCAGCAGTGACAGGACGAACTCTGGAAACACCATATATTTT
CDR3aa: CASSDRTNSGNTIYF

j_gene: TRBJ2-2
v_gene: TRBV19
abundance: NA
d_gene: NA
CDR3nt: TGTGCCAGTAGTATAGAGGGGGGAGCCCTCGCGAACACCGGGGAGCTGTTTTTT
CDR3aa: CASSIEGGALANTGELFF

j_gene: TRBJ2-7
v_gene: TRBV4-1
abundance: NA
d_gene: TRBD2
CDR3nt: TGCGCCAGCAGCCAGTGGGGACTAGCCCGGGAGCAGTACTTC
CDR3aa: CASSQWGLAREQYF

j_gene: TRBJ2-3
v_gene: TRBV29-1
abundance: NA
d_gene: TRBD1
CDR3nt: TGCAGCGTTGGGGACAGGGTCCCAGATACGCAGTATTTT
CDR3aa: CSVGDRVPDTQYF

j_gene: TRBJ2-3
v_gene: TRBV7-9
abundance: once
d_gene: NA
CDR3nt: TGTGCCAGCAGCTTACTCTCTACAGATACGCAGTATTTT
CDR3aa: CASSLLSTDTQYF

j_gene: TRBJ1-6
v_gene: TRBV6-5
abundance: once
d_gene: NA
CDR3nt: TGTGCCAGCAGTTACGCCGGGAGTTCACCCCTCCACTTT
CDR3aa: CASSYAGSSPLHF

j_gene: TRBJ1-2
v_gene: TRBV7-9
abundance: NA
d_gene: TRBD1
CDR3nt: TGTGCCAGCAGTCGACAGGGGGGGGTAGCTGGCTACACCTTC
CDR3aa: CASSRQGGVAGYTF

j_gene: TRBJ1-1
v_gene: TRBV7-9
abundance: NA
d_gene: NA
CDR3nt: TGTGCCAGCAGCTCAGGGTTGAACACTGAAGCTTTCTTT
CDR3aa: CASSSGLNTEAFF

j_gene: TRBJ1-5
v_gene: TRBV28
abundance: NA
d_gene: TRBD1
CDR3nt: TGTGCCAGCAGTCCCGGGACAGGTCGGAATCAGCCCCAGCATTTT
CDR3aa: CASSPGTGRNQPQHF

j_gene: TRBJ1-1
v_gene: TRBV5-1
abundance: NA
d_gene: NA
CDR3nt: TGCGCCAGCAGTAAGGGTCTACGGCCGGGCACTGAAGCTTTCTTT
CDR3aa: CASSKGLRPGTEAFF

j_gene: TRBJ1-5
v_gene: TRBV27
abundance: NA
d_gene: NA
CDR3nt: TGTGCCAGCAGTGCAAGTTTTGTGAGCAATCAGCCCCAGCATTTT
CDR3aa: CASSASFVSNQPQHF

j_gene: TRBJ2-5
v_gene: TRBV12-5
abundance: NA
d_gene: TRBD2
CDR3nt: TGTGCTAGTGGCCCTGCCCGCAGGGAGGGAGAGACCCAGTACTTC
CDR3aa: CASGPARREGETQYF

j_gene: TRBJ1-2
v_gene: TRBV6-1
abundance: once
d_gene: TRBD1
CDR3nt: TGTGCCACCCGACAGGGGGCGAACCACTATGGCTACACCTTC
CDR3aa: CATRQGANHYGYTF

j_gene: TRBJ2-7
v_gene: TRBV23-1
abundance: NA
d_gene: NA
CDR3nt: TGCGCCAGCAATTTTGGGGACGAGCGGTACTTC
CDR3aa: CASNFGDERYF

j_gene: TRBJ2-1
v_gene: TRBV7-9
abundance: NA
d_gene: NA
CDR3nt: TGTGCCAGCAGCTTATTCAAGCGGGTTAATGAGCAGTTCTTC
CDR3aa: CASSLFKRVNEQFF

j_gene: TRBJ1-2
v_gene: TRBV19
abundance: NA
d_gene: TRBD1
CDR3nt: TGTGCCAGTAGTACATTGGGACAGGTGAATGGCTACACCTTC
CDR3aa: CASSTLGQVNGYTF

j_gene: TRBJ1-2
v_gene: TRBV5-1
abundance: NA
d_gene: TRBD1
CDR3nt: TGCGCCAGCAGCGCAGGACAGGGTAGCTATGGCTACACCTTC
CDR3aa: CASSAGQGSYGYTF

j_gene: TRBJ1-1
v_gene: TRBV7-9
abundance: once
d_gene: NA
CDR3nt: TGTGCCAGCAGCTTAGCGTACGCGGTGAACACTGAAGCTTTCTTT
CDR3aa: CASSLAYAVNTEAFF

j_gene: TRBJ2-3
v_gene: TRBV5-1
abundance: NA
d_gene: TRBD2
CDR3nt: TGCGCCAGCAGCGCCAGCGGGGGGGCCGGAAATACGCAGTATTTT
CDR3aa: CASSASGGAGNTQYF

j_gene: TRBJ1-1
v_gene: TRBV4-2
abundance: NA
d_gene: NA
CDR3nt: TGTGCCAGCAGCCAAGACGAAGGAAAGGGGAAAGGGAACACTGAAGCTTTCTTT
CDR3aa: CASSQDEGKGKGNTEAFF

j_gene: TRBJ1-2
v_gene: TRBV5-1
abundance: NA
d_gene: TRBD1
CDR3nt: TGCGCCAGCAGCTCCGACAGGGTTGGCTACACCTTC
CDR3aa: CASSSDRVGYTF

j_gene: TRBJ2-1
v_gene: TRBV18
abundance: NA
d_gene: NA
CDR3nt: TGTGCCAGCTCACCACGTGTGGGTGGGGAGATCAATGAGCAGTTCTTC
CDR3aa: CASSPRVGGEINEQFF

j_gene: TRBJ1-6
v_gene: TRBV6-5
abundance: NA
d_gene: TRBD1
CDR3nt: TGTGCCAGCAGTCCATCAGGGGGACGGGGTTCACCCCTCCACTTT
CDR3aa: CASSPSGGRGSPLHF

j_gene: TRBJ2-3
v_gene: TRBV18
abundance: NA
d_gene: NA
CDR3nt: TGTGCCAGCTCACCATCGAGTACGTCAGATACGCAGTATTTT
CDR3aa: CASSPSSTSDTQYF

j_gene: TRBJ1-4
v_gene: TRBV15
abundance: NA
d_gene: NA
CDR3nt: TGTGCCACCAGCAGAGTATCCCTGGGGGAAAAACTGTTTTTT
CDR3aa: CATSRVSLGEKLFF

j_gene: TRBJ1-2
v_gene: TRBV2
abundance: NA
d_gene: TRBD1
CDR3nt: TGTGCCAGCAGTGATTTTCTACAGGGGTCGGCCGGCTACACCTTC
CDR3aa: CASSDFLQGSAGYTF

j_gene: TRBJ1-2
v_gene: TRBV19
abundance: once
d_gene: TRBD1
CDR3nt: TGTGCCAGTAGTCCCACCTTGTCCTCGGGACAGATCTATGGCTACACCTTC
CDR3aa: CASSPTLSSGQIYGYTF

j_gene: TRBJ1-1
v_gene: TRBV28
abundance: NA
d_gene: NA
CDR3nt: TGTGCCACCAGAGGGAACACTGAAGCTTTCTTT
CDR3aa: CATRGNTEAFF

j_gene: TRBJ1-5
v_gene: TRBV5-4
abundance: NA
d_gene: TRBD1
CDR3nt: TGTGCCAGCAGCTTGGGGGGACAGGGGCACCCGAGGCCCCAGCATTTT
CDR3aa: CASSLGGQGHPRPQHF

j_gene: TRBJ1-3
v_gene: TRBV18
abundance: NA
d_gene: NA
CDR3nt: TGTGCCAGCTCACCAGGGGCCGAGGACACCATATATTTT
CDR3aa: CASSPGAEDTIYF

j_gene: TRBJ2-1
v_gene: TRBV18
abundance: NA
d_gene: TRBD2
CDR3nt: TGTGCCAGCTCACCCAGGACTAGCGAGCAGTTCTTC
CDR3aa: CASSPRTSEQFF

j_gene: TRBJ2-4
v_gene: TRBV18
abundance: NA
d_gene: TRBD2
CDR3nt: TGTGCCAGCTCACCGAGACTAGCGGGGGAAAACATTCAGTACTTC
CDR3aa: CASSPRLAGENIQYF

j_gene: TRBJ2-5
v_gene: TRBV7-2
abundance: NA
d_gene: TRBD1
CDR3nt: TGTGCCAGCAGCAGACCACAGGGGACAGTTGGGACCCAGTACTTC
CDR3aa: CASSRPQGTVGTQYF

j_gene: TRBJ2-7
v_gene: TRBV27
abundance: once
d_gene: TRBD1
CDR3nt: TGTGCCAGCAGTTTCTTTACAGGGGGCGCGGGCGAGCAGTACTTC
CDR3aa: CASSFFTGGAGEQYF

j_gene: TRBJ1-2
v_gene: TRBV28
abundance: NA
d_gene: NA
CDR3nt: TGTGCCAGCAGTTTAATCGACAGCTACTATGGCTACACCTTC
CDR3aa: CASSLIDSYYGYTF

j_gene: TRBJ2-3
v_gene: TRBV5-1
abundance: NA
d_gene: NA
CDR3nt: TGCGCCAGCAGCCTTACAGGGACAAACACAGATACGCAGTATTTT
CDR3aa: CASSLTGTNTDTQYF

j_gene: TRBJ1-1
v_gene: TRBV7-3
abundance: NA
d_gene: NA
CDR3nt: TGTGCCAGCAGCTTAACGGGCCCTAACGGGGAAGCTTTCTTT
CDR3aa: CASSLTGPNGEAFF

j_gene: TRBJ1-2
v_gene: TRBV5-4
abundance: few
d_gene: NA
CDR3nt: TGTGCCAGCAGCTTCCGTATGGGGGACTATGGCTACACCTTC
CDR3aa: CASSFRMGDYGYTF

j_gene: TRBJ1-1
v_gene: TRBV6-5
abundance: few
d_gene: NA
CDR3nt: TGTGCCAGCAGGCGGGATACTGAAGCTTTCTTT
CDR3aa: CASRRDTEAFF

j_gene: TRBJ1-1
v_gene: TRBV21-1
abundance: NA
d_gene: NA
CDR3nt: TGTGCCAGCAGACTCTACACAATTCGCACTGAAGCTTTCTTT
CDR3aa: CASRLYTIRTEAFF

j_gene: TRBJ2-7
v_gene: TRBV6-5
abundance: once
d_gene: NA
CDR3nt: TGTGCCAGCAGTTACGCCAGGGGTCCCTACGAGCAGTACTTC
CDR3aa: CASSYARGPYEQYF

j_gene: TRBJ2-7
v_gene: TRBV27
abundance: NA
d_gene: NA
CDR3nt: TGTGCCAGCAGTTTCCAGGGGCCCTACGAGCAGTACTTC
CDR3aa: CASSFQGPYEQYF